Listed below are T cell receptor beta chains from one sample, sequenced in a study of chronic HIV infection and antiretroviral therapy. TCRdb called the 5' RACE reads again in MiXCR, with one record for every CDR3 protein. The sample holds tens of thousands of distinct CDR3 sequences, 7% to 10% seen once. Sample: peripheral blood. These receptors were taken from an adult who had HIV and had not received antiretroviral therapy, or was an uninfected healthy control (not recorded which). CDR3s include the opening cysteine and the closing phenylalanine or tryptophan. The D gene is left open where the match is weak. Clone size, where shown, is once, few, many, or a class for clones that have expanded.

clone_size d_call j_call v_call cdr3_length cdr3_nt cdr3_aa
NA NA TRBJ1-4 TRBV10-3 13 TGTGCCATCGCAGAGACAACTAATGAAAAACTGTTTTTT CAIAETTNEKLFF
NA NA TRBJ2-4 TRBV7-9 16 TGTGCCAGCAGCAGCCCGGACAGAGTAGCCAAAAACATTCAGTACTTC CASSSPDRVAKNIQYF
many TRBD1 TRBJ2-7 TRBV4-1 15 TGCGCCAGCAGCCTTCTTATTACAGGGGACTACGAGCAGTACTTC CASSLLITGDYEQYF
few NA TRBJ2-1 TRBV7-3 14 TGTGCCAGCAGCTTAATGCCAGGGCGGTATGAGCAGTTCTTC CASSLMPGRYEQFF
NA TRBD1 TRBJ2-7 TRBV28 15 TGTGCCAGCAGTTTGTCGGGACAGGGGTGGGTCGAGCAGTACTTC CASSLSGQGWVEQYF
few TRBD2 TRBJ2-1 TRBV6-2/TRBV6-3 14 TGTGCCAGCAGTCGAGCGGGAGAGGTCAATGAGCAGTTCTTC CASSRAGEVNEQFF
NA NA TRBJ1-1 TRBV11-3 13 TGTGCCAGCAGTCTCGACAGAGGGACTGAAGCTTTCTTT CASSLDRGTEAFF
many NA TRBJ1-5 TRBV4-1 13 TGCGCCAGCAGCCAAGAGGTTAATCAGCCCCAGCATTTT CASSQEVNQPQHF
NA TRBD1 TRBJ1-6 TRBV2 13 TGTGCCAACCCGGGACAGCCTAATTCACCCCTCCACTTT CANPGQPNSPLHF
many NA TRBJ2-3 TRBV19 17 TGTGCCAGTAGTAGACAGGACGTTCCGGCAGCGACAGATACGCAGTATTTT CASSRQDVPAATDTQYF
many NA TRBJ2-3 TRBV3-1 13 TGTGCCAGCAGCCAGAGGGGAACAGATACGCAGTATTTT CASSQRGTDTQYF
many TRBD1 TRBJ2-2 TRBV28 17 TGTGCCAGCAAGGGACAGGGGGATCCCTCGAACACCGGGGAGCTGTTTTTT CASKGQGDPSNTGELFF
NA NA TRBJ1-6 TRBV28 12 TGTGCCAGCAGACAGGAGAATTCACCCCTCCACTTT CASRQENSPLHF
NA NA TRBJ2-5 TRBV7-3 15 TGTGCCAGCAGCTTATTGCGGGGACCGCAAGAGACCCAGTACTTC CASSLLRGPQETQYF
many TRBD1 TRBJ2-5 TRBV29-1 13 TGCAGCGTCACGGGACAGGGAGGAGAGACCCAGTACTTC CSVTGQGGETQYF
few NA TRBJ1-5 TRBV4-1 13 TGCGCCAGCAGCCAGGGGGCCGATCAGCCCCAGCATTTT CASSQGADQPQHF
NA NA TRBJ1-5 TRBV28 14 TGTGCCAGCAGTACAATACAAAGGGGGCAGCCCCAGCATTTT CASSTIQRGQPQHF
NA NA TRBJ2-7 TRBV29-1 11 TGCAGCGTGACGGACTACTACGAGCAGTACTTC CSVTDYYEQYF
many TRBD1 TRBJ1-1 TRBV29-1 14 TGCAGCGTTGACTATGGACAGGGGCTCACTGAAGCTTTCTTT CSVDYGQGLTEAFF
many NA TRBJ1-1 TRBV3-1 14 TGTGCCAGCAGCCCGGAATACAAAGGGGATGAAGCTTTCTTT CASSPEYKGDEAFF
few NA TRBJ2-7 TRBV20-1 12 TGCAGTGCTAGGGGACATCTCTACGAGCAGTACTTC CSARGHLYEQYF
NA NA TRBJ2-7 TRBV5-5 11 TGTGCCAGCACGAGAGGCTACGAGCAGTACTTC CASTRGYEQYF
NA NA TRBJ1-2 TRBV2 11 TGTGCCAGCAAGCAGTTTCTAGGCTACACCTTC CASKQFLGYTF
many TRBD2 TRBJ2-1 TRBV5-1 16 TGCGCCAGCAGCTTCGGGACTAGCGGGAGAGGGAATGAGCAGTTCTTC CASSFGTSGRGNEQFF
many NA TRBJ1-3 TRBV12-3/TRBV12-4 13 TGTGCCAGCAGTTTTTTTTCCGGAAACACCATATATTTT CASSFFSGNTIYF
many TRBD1 TRBJ2-5 TRBV28 16 TGTGCCAGCACCCCGCTCGGGACAGGGTATTCGGAGACCCAGTACTTC CASTPLGTGYSETQYF
NA NA TRBJ2-7 TRBV20-1 14 TGCAGTGCCAGCCAAGAGGGGCTGGGGTACGAGCAGTACTTC CSASQEGLGYEQYF
few NA TRBJ2-3 TRBV10-1 19 TGCGCCAGCAGCCTTAGGATTCGAGGGACGGACTATCGCACAGATACGCAGTATTTT CASSLRIRGTDYRTDTQYF
NA NA TRBJ2-1 TRBV2 15 TGTGCCAGCACCCAGGGATCCCACTCCTACAATGAGCAGTTCTTC CASTQGSHSYNEQFF
NA NA TRBJ2-3 TRBV28 15 TGTGCCAGCAGTTCCGAGCGCCGGCGGACAGATACGCAGTATTTT CASSSERRRTDTQYF
many NA TRBJ2-5 TRBV21-1 15 TGTGCCAGCAGCAAAGACCCCAGGACGGAAGAGACCCAGTACTTC CASSKDPRTEETQYF
few NA TRBJ2-7 TRBV28 12 TGTGCCAGCAGTCTTTACACCTACGAGCAGTACTTC CASSLYTYEQYF
NA TRBD1 TRBJ1-5 TRBV2 15 TGTGCCAGCAGTGTGGGCAGGGGGCGCGGGCAGCCCCAGCATTTT CASSVGRGRGQPQHF
NA NA TRBJ1-1 TRBV2 13 TGTGCCAGCAGTGTTCGAGGTTCTATTGAAGCTTTCTTT CASSVRGSIEAFF
many TRBD2 TRBJ2-3 TRBV12-3/TRBV12-4 21 TGTGCCAGCATACCAGGCCCCTCAACTAGCGGGAGGCCGACCCACACAGATACGCAGTATTTT CASIPGPSTSGRPTHTDTQYF
NA NA TRBJ2-5 TRBV9 15 TGTGCCAGCAGCGCGGGACAACTAGGGCGAGAGACCCAGTACTTC CASSAGQLGRETQYF
NA NA TRBJ2-3 TRBV20-1 12 TGCAGTGCTACCTGGGGCACAGATACGCAGTATTTT CSATWGTDTQYF
NA TRBD2 TRBJ2-1 TRBV7-9 15 TGTGCCAGCAGGCTAGCGGGCAACGTCTACAATGAGCAGTTCTTC CASRLAGNVYNEQFF
many NA TRBJ2-7 TRBV2 13 TGTGCCAGCGAGTCCAGGGCCACCTACGAGCAGTACTTC CASESRATYEQYF
once NA TRBJ1-1 TRBV15 13 TGTGCCACCAGCCGGACCGGGAACACTGAAACTTTCTTT CATSRTGNTETFF
many NA TRBJ2-5 TRBV28 14 TGTGCCAGCAGTCGGGACATCGTCAAAGAGACCCAGTACTTC CASSRDIVKETQYF
many NA TRBJ2-1 TRBV20-1 16 TGCAGTGCTAGTCCACGGGCGGGTCTCTCCTACAATGAGCAGTTCTTC CSASPRAGLSYNEQFF
many NA TRBJ2-1 TRBV15 16 TGTGCCACCAGCAGAGATTTGGGCAGCTCCTACAATGAGCAGTTCTTC CATSRDLGSSYNEQFF
many NA TRBJ2-1 TRBV6-2/TRBV6-3 11 TGTGCCAGCAGTTATGTCGGTGAGCAGTTCTTC CASSYVGEQFF
few TRBD1 TRBJ2-1 TRBV28 15 TGTGCCAGCAGTTCCGGGACAGGCTACTACAATGAGCAGTTCTTC CASSSGTGYYNEQFF